This TCR beta chain is drawn from a study of identifying expanded T cells in peripheral blood. After removal of 3 bases from V and 7 bases from J, the junction contained 11 bases not matched to a gene. CDR3 size: 15 residues. Germline CDR1 is MNHEY and CDR2 is SMNVEV (reference sequence). This table comes from immunoSEQ multiplex PCR, and its TCRdb copy is limited to in-frame clones, with some not included. The table has about 130,000 clones, 86% seen once; the top ten hold 7.5% to 8.5%. This TCR derives from a person aged 18 to 69 in good health. The specimen was blood. The chain has TRBV27 and TRBJ1-2; 7 nucleotides match TRBD1. CDR3 DNA: TGTGCCAGCAGTTTTGGCAAACAGGGGTTAGGTGGCTACACCTTC. It codes for CASSFGKQGLGGYTF.